Below, 25 T cell receptor beta chains from the same sample are listed, as sequenced in a study of blood T cell repertoires in COVID-19. Data came from immunoSEQ multiplex PCR; TCRdb stores just in-frame clones and leaves some out. The sample has roughly 110,000 clones, roughly four fifths seen once. Sample: peripheral blood. The receptors stem from a woman aged 55 to 70 with acute or convalescent COVID-19.

The chain combines TRBV7-8 with TRBJ2-7, with 11 bases lining up with TRBD2. The length of the CDR3 is 17 residues. Trimming cost V 0 bases and J 2 bases; bases outside gene matches: 6. CDR1 SGHVS and CDR2 FQNEAQ come from the germline V gene. This CDR3 is CASSLASGRAQAYEQYF. The CDR3 nucleotides read TGTGCCAGCAGCTTAGCTAGCGGGAGGGCCCAGGCCTACGAGCAGTACTTC.

The genes are TRBV7-2 and TRBJ2-7; the D gene is possibly TRBD2 (5 bases). Looked up from germline, CDR1 is SGHTA and CDR2 is FQGNSA. The CDR3 contains 12 residues. V lost 5 bases and J 4 bases, leaving 9 bases between the germline ends. CDR3: CASSQDWYEQYF. The DNA of the CDR3 is TGTGCCAGCAGCCAGGACTGGTACGAGCAGTACTTC.

The V and J genes are TRBV4-1 and TRBJ2-7, with a weak D call TRBD2 (7 bases). From germline, CDR1 is MGHRA and CDR2 YSYEKL. Between the trimmed V and J ends, which lost 4 bases and 6 bases, there was a span of 13 bases. The CDR3 sequence is 13 residues long. The CDR3 here is CASSRNREGEQYF. CDR3 bases: TGCGCCAGCAGCCGCAACAGGGAGGGCGAGCAGTACTTC.

V usage is TRBV27 and J usage is TRBJ2-1; TRBD2 matches at 9 bases. Germline lookup yields CDR1 MNHEY and CDR2 SMNVEV (reference sequence). This CDR3 has 15 residues. V dropped 1 base and J dropped 7; count of bases not matched to a gene: 5. The CDR3 DNA sequence: TGTGCCAGCAGTTTATTCCCTAGCGGGATTAATGAGCAGTTCTTC. Its translation: CASSLFPSGINEQFF.

DNA for the CDR3: TGCGCCAGCAGCCCAAGACAGGGAGGCGAAAAACTGTTTTTT. Protein product: CASSPRQGGEKLFF. The chain recombines TRBV5-1 with TRBJ1-4; 7 positions match TRBD1. The ends lost 4 bases at V and 8 bases at J; junction bases unmatched: 8. Germline CDR1 and CDR2: SGHRS and YFSETQ. CDR3 length equals 14 residues.

This chain joins TRBV5-1 and TRBJ2-7, with 8 bases that match TRBD2. V trimming: 5 bases; J trimming: 3 bases; junction bases outside the gene matches: 4. This CDR3 is built from 13 residues. Germline CDR1 reads SGHRS; CDR2 reads YFSETQ. In DNA form, the CDR3 reads TGCGCCAGCAGTATGGGACTAGTCTACGAGCAGTACTTC. Protein product: CASSMGLVYEQYF.

CDR3 region: CASSFLEPGQGANSPLHF. CDR3 DNA sequence: TGTGCCAGCAGTTTCCTTGAACCGGGACAGGGGGCAAATTCACCCCTCCACTTT. This chain uses TRBV27 with TRBJ1-6; the match to TRBD1 covers 12 bases. Germline trimming cut 3 bases from V and 7 bases from J; bases unmatched to any gene: 10. This CDR3 region has 18 residues. Germline loops: CDR1 MNHEY, CDR2 SMNVEV (reference sequence).

The chain combines TRBV2 with TRBJ2-1, with 15 bases that match TRBD2. Trimming took 4 bases from V and 10 from J; bases not matched to a gene: 5. This CDR3 contains 15 residues. From germline, CDR1 is SNHLY and CDR2 FYNNEI. CDR3 sequence: CASSVGTSGGREQFF. The DNA for the CDR3 is TGTGCCAGCAGTGTCGGGACTAGCGGGGGGAGGGAGCAGTTCTTC.

The J gene is TRBJ2-7, the V gene TRBV19; 13 positions agree with TRBD2. Germline V CDR1 and CDR2: LNHDA, SQIVND (reference sequence). Losses at the gene ends were 5 bases for V and 4 bases for J; bases not matched to a gene: 5. This CDR3 has 15 residues. CDR3 sequence reads: CASSATSGRSYEQYF. In nucleotides, the CDR3 is TGTGCCAGTAGTGCGACTAGCGGGAGGTCTTACGAGCAGTACTTC.

This clone was picked up a small number of times. The rearrangement joins TRBV7-6 to TRBJ2-2; 7 positions agree with TRBD1. Unmatched junction bases numbered 5, after V lost 1 base and J lost 3 bases. The CDR3 has 16 amino acids. In germline, CDR1 is SGHVS, CDR2 FNYEAQ. CDR3 amino acids: CASSLGFGQDTGELFF. CDR3 nucleotides: TGTGCCAGCAGCTTAGGATTTGGACAGGACACCGGGGAGCTGTTTTTT.

The chain joins TRBV7-2 to TRBJ2-6; no reliable D call. Germline values: CDR1 SGHTA, CDR2 FQGNSA. Trimming shortened V by 3 bases and J by 4 bases, and 10 bases separated the two germline ends. The CDR3 totals 15 residues. DNA for the CDR3: TGTGCCAGCAGCTTTAATTTCCCCGGGGCCAACGTCCTGACTTTC. This gives the protein CASSFNFPGANVLTF.

The chain recombines TRBV5-1 with TRBJ2-1; TRBD1 agrees at 12 bases. V dropped 1 base and J dropped 13; count of bases not matched to a gene: 6. The CDR3 totals 14 residues. CDR1 SGHRS and CDR2 YFSETQ come from the germline V gene. CDR3: CASSLYGTGGPQFF. DNA for the CDR3: TGCGCCAGCAGCTTGTATGGGACAGGGGGCCCTCAGTTCTTC.

The chain carries TRBV7-9 and TRBJ2-3, with 13 bases aligning to TRBD2. The germline V gene has CDR1 SEHNR and CDR2 FQNEAQ (reference sequence). The CDR3 is made up of 17 amino acids. Trimming took 5 bases from V and 2 from J; bases not matched to a gene: 7. CDR3 in amino acids: CASSARLAGGPTDTQYF. Written as DNA, the CDR3 is TGTGCCAGCAGCGCTAGACTAGCGGGGGGACCCACAGATACGCAGTATTTT.

This clone was recorded a few times. The chain uses TRBV6-6 and TRBJ2-7; 11 nucleotides line up with TRBD2. V dropped 6 bases and J dropped 2; count of bases not matched to a gene: 6. The germline CDR1 and CDR2 sequences are MNHNY and SVGAGI (reference sequence). The CDR3 runs 15 residues. The DNA for the CDR3 is TGTGCCAGCAGAACGGGGACTAGCGGAGCCTACGAGCAGTACTTC. It specifies CASRTGTSGAYEQYF.

The chain couples TRBV7-3 to TRBJ2-3; 14 bases are a match to TRBD2. V dropped 7 bases and J dropped 10; count of bases not matched to a gene: 7. Germline-derived CDR1 and CDR2 are SGHTA and FQGTGA. This CDR3 is 14 amino acids long. This CDR3 is CASTPGTSGSAQYF. The CDR3, as DNA: TGTGCCAGCACCCCCGGGACTAGCGGGAGTGCGCAGTATTTT.

This rearrangement joins TRBV7-8 to TRBJ1-1; perhaps TRBD1 as D (5 bases). CDR1 is SGHVS, CDR2 FQNEAQ, per germline. This CDR3 contains 12 residues. Trimming pared 6 bases from V and 6 bases from J, leaving 11 bases between. The CDR3 nucleotides read TGTGCCAGCAGTAACTGGGGGGCTGAAGCTTTCTTT. Translation: CASSNWGAEAFF.

A single count supports this clone. At one boundary the junction diverges from the germline segment, which might be a read error. The V and J genes are TRBV10-3 and TRBJ2-3; 8 bases are a match to TRBD2. The CDR3 extends over 14 amino acids. In germline, CDR1 is ENHRY, CDR2 SYGVKD. As DNA, the CDR3 is TGTGCCACCAGTGTGCGGGGGGGCACAGATACGCAGTATTTT. As protein: CATSVRGGTDTQYF.

This clone is a singleton in its sample. The chain recombines TRBV28 with TRBJ2-7; 7 bases agree with TRBD1. CDR3 length: 15 amino acids. V shed 5 bases, J shed 1 base, and the junction held 8 bases outside the gene matches. Germline CDR1 MDHEN, CDR2 SYDVKM. CDR3 loop: CASSLSGQLSYEQYF. In DNA form, the CDR3 reads TGTGCCAGCAGTCTATCGGGACAGTTGTCCTACGAGCAGTACTTC.

The gene calls are TRBV19 and TRBJ1-1, with 8 bases that match TRBD1. There are 14 residues in the CDR3. Trimming at V came to 7 bases and at J to 1 base, leaving 5 bases not matched to a gene. Germline V gives CDR1 LNHDA, CDR2 SQIVND (reference sequence). The CDR3 loop reads CASTATGANTEAFF. CDR3 nucleotide sequence: TGTGCCAGTACCGCGACAGGGGCGAACACTGAAGCTTTCTTT. The complete variable domain, with remaining parts taken from reference TRBV19 and TRBJ1-1, reads DGGITQSPKYLFRKEGQNVTLSCEQNLNHDAMYWYRQDPGQGLRLIYYSQIVNDFQKGDIAEGYSVSREKKESFPLTVTSAQKNPTAFYLCASTATGANTEAFFGQGTRLTVV.

The V call is TRBV19, the J call TRBJ1-2, with D unclear. The CDR3 extends over 14 amino acids. Germline CDR1 and CDR2: LNHDA and SQIVND (reference sequence). Trimming stripped 6 bases from V and 5 bases from J, with 16 bases between. CDR3 protein: CASSSRTALYGYTF. CDR3 DNA sequence: TGTGCCAGTAGCTCAAGAACAGCCCTATATGGCTACACCTTC.

The chain combines TRBV3-1 (or the pseudogene TRBV3-2) with TRBJ2-7; D might be TRBD2 (6 bases). V dropped 1 base and J dropped 3 bases, with 13 bases sitting between them. Germline CDR1 and CDR2: LGHDT and YNNKEL (reference sequence). CDR3 size: 15 residues. The CDR3, as DNA: TGTGCCAGCAGCCAAGCCGGAGGGGACTTCTACGAGCAGTACTTC. The encoded protein is CASSQAGGDFYEQYF.

The V call is TRBV6-5, the J call TRBJ2-5; weak D call: TRBD2 (5 bases). Between the trimmed V and J ends, which lost 6 bases and 2 bases, there was a span of 7 bases. Germline V gene sequence: CDR1 MNHEY, CDR2 SVGAGI. The CDR3 has 12 amino acids. The CDR3 region is CASSRDQETQYF. The CDR3 DNA reads TGTGCCAGCAGCCGGGATCAAGAGACCCAGTACTTC.

This rearrangement joins TRBV6-1 to TRBJ2-1, with a weak D call TRBD2 (6 bases). The CDR3 is made up of 18 amino acids. Germline CDR1 and CDR2: MNHNS and SASEGT. Trimming removed 2 bases at V and 3 bases at J, with 20 bases between. DNA of the CDR3: TGTGCCAGCAGTGAACGGAGGGGCGGGGCCGGGATCTACAATGAGCAGTTCTTC. This translates into CASSERRGGAGIYNEQFF.

This clone was seen just once. The chain combines TRBV18 with TRBJ1-2; D not resolved. The CDR3 is 15 residues long. The V and J ends lost 0 bases and 4 bases respectively, with 12 bases between them. Looked up from germline, CDR1 is KGHSH and CDR2 is LQKENI. CDR3 residues: CASSPPTAPTYGYTF. The DNA of the CDR3 is TGTGCCAGCTCACCACCCACCGCCCCTACCTATGGCTACACCTTC.

The rearrangement links TRBV5-1 to TRBJ2-1; 9 positions agree with TRBD2. V trimming: 3 bases; J trimming: 9 bases; junction bases outside the gene matches: 4. CDR1 and CDR2 from the germline V gene are SGHRS and YFSETQ. The CDR3 length is 13 residues. The CDR3 DNA reads TGCGCCAGCAGCTCTAGCGGGATGGGTGAGCAGTTCTTC. Amino acids: CASSSSGMGEQFF.